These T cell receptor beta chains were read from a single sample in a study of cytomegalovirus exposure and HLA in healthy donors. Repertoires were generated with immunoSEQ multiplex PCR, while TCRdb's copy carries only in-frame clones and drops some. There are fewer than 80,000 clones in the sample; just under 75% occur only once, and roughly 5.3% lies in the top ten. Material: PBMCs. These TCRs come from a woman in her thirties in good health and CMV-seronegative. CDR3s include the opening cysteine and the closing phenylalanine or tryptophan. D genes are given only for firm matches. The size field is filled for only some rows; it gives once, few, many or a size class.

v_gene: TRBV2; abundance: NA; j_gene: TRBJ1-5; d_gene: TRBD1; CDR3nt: TGTGCCAGCAGTACACAGGGGGCATGGCAGCCCCAGCATTTT; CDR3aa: CASSTQGAWQPQHF
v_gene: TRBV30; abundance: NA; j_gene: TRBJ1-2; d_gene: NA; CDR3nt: TGTGCCTGGACCCCAGGGTTAGATGGCTACACCTTC; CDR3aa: CAWTPGLDGYTF
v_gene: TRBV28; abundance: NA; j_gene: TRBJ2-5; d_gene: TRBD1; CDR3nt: TGTGCCAGCAGACCGGACAGGGTTGTTAAAGAGACCCAGTACTTC; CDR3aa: CASRPDRVVKETQYF
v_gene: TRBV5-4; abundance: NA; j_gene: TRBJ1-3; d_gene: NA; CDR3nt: TGTGCCAGCAGCTTGATACAGGAAAACACCATATATTTT; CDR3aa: CASSLIQENTIYF
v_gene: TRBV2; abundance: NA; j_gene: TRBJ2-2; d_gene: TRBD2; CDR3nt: TGTGCCAGCGGGGGCCCCTTTAGCGGGAGGGCCAACACCGGGGAGCTGTTTTTT; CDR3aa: CASGGPFSGRANTGELFF
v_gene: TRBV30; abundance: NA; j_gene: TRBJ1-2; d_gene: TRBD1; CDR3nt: TGTGCCTGGGACAGGGGGCGGGGTACCTATGGCTACACCTTC; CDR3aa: CAWDRGRGTYGYTF
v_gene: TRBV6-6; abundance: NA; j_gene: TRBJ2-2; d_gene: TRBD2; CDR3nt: TGTGCCAGCAGTTACTTGTTCCAGCGGGAGGACGGGGAGCTGTTTTTT; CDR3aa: CASSYLFQREDGELFF
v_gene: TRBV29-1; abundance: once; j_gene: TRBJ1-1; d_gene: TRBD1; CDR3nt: TGCAGCGTTGCAAGACAGGGGGCTGAAGCTTTCTTT; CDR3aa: CSVARQGAEAFF
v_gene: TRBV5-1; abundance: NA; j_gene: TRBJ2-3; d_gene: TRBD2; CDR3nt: TGCGCCAGCAGCCCGACTAGCGGCCCGGATACGCAGTATTTT; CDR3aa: CASSPTSGPDTQYF
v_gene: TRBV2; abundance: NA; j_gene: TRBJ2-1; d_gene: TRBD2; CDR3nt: TGTGCCAGCAGTGTGCTGCGGACTAGCGGGAGTTACTACAATGAGCAGTTCTTC; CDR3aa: CASSVLRTSGSYYNEQFF
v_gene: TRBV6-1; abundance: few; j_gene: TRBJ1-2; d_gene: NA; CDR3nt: TGTGCCAGCAGTGAAGCAGGGACAAGGGGCTACACCTTC; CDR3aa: CASSEAGTRGYTF
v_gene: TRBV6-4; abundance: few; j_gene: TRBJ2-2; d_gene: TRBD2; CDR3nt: TGTGCCAGCAGACAAACTAGCGGGACCACCGGGGAGCTGTTTTTT; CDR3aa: CASRQTSGTTGELFF
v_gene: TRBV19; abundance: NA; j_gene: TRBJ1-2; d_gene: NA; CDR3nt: TGTGCCAGTAGTATAGTCCCGGGACTCCTCTATGGCTACACCTTC; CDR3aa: CASSIVPGLLYGYTF
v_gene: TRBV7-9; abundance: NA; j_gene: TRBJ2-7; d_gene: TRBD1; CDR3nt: TGTGCCAGCAGCCCGACAGGGGTCGAGCAGTACTTC; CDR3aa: CASSPTGVEQYF
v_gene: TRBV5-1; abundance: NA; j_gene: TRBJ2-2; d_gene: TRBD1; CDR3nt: TGCGCCAGCAGCCAGGACAGGGCTGACACCGGGGAGCTGTTTTTT; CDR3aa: CASSQDRADTGELFF
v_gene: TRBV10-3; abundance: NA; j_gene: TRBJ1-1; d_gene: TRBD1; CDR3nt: TGTGCCATCAGGCAAGGGGGCACTGAAGCCTTCTTT; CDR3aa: CAIRQGGTEAFF
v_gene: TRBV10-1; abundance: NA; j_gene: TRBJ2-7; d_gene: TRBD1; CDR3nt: TGCGCCAGCAGTGAGTTGACAGGGTCCTCCTACGAGCAGTACTTC; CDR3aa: CASSELTGSSYEQYF
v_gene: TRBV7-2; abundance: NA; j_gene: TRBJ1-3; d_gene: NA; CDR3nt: TGTGCCAGCAGCTTAGGGGATCCGGGACACCTTGGCAACACCATATATTTT; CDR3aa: CASSLGDPGHLGNTIYF
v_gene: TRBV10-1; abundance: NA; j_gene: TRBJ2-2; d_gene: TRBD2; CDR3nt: TGCGCCAGCAATCGGGCGGGAGTCACCGGGGAGCTGTTTTTT; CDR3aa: CASNRAGVTGELFF
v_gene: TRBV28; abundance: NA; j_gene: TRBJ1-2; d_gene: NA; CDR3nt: TGTGCCAGCAGTTTAGGCGAGGGTGGCTACACCTTC; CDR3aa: CASSLGEGGYTF
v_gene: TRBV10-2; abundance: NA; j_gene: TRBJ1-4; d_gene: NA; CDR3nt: TGCGCCAGCAGTAGACAGCTCGCAACTAATGAAAAACTGTTTTTT; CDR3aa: CASSRQLATNEKLFF
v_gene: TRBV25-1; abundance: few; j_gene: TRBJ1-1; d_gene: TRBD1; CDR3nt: TGTGCCAGCAGTGAACATCAGGGGACAGGGACTGAAGCTTTCTTT; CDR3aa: CASSEHQGTGTEAFF
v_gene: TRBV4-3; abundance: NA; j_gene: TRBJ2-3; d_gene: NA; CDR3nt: TGCGCCAGCAGCCAAGGACGGGTCACAGATACGCAGTATTTT; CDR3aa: CASSQGRVTDTQYF
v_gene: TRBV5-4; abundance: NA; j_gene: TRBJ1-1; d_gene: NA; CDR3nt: TGTGCCAGCAGCCTGGACAGCTCAGTTAAGGTGAACACTGAAGCTTTCTTT; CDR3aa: CASSLDSSVKVNTEAFF
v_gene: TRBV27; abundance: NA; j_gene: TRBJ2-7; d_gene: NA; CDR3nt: TGTGCCAGCAGTTTTGACAGCTCCTACGAGCAGTACTTC; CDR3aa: CASSFDSSYEQYF
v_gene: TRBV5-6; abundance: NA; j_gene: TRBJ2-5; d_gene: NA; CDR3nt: TGTGCCAGCAGCTTGGCTTCGGGGGTCCAAGAGACCCAGTACTTC; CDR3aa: CASSLASGVQETQYF
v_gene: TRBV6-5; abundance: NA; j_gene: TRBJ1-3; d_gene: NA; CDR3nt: TGTGCCAGCAGTCCCACCCAGGGTCTTGGAAACACCATATATTTT; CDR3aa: CASSPTQGLGNTIYF
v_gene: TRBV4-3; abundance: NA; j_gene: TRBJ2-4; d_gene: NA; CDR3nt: TGCGCCAGCAGCCAAGATCTAGCCAAAAACATTCAGTACTTC; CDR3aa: CASSQDLAKNIQYF
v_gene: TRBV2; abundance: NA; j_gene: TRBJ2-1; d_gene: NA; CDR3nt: TGTGCCAGCAGTCGCCTAGCCCCTCCCGAGGGTGAGCAGTTCTTC; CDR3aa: CASSRLAPPEGEQFF
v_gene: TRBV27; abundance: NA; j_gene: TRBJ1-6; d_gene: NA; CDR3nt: TGTGCCAGCAGCCCTGCTACAGGGCCTAATTCACCCCTCCACTTT; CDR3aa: CASSPATGPNSPLHF
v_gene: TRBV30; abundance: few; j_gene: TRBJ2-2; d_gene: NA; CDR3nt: TGTGCCTGGAGTGGCATTCTTGCGGGCGGGGAGCTGTTTTTT; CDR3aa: CAWSGILAGGELFF